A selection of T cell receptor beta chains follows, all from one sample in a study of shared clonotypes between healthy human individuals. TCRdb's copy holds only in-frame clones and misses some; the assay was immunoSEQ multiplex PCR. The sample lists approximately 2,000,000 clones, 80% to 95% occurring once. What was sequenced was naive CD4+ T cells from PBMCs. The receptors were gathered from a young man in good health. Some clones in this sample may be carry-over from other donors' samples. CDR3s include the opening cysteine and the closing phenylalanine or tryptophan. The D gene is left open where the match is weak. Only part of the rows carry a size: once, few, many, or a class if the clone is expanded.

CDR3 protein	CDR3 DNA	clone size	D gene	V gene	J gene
CASSGQQGVSYNEQFF	TGTGCCAGCAGTGGCCAACAGGGGGTATCCTACAATGAGCAGTTCTTC	NA	TRBD1	TRBV28	TRBJ2-1
CAWSTTGGRETQYF	TGTGCCTGGAGTACTACAGGGGGCCGAGAGACCCAGTACTTC	NA	TRBD1	TRBV30	TRBJ2-5
CASSPGETQYF	TGTGCCAGCAGCCCTGGGGAGACCCAGTACTTC	NA	NA	TRBV7-2	TRBJ2-5
CASSLAGPNNEQFF	TGTGCCAGCAGCTTGGCCGGGCCGAACAATGAGCAGTTCTTC	NA	NA	TRBV5-5	TRBJ2-1
CASSGGNNEQFF	TGTGCCAGCAGCGGAGGCAACAATGAGCAGTTCTTC	NA	NA	TRBV9	TRBJ2-1
CASTADWTDTQYF	TGTGCCAGCACCGCGGACTGGACAGATACGCAGTATTTT	NA	NA	TRBV28	TRBJ2-3
CASSQEDSPKTGLYGYTF	TGCGCCAGCAGCCAAGAGGACTCCCCAAAAACAGGGTTATATGGCTACACCTTC	once	NA	TRBV4-3	TRBJ1-2
CASSYDGTSGYEQYF	TGTGCCAGCAGTTACGATGGGACTAGCGGCTACGAGCAGTACTTC	many	TRBD2	TRBV6-6	TRBJ2-7
CASSFASGTDEQYF	TGTGCCAGCAGCTTCGCCAGCGGGACGGACGAGCAGTACTTC	NA	TRBD2	TRBV11-1	TRBJ2-7
CSARGGREAFF	TGCAGTGCTAGAGGGGGCCGTGAAGCTTTCTTT	NA	NA	TRBV20-1	TRBJ1-1
CASSPGSTDTQYF	TGTGCCAGCAGCCCCGGGAGCACAGATACGCAGTATTTT	NA	NA	TRBV11-2	TRBJ2-3
CASSLGGTSGSSSYNEQFF	TGCGCCAGCAGCTTGGGGGGGACTAGCGGGAGTAGCTCCTACAATGAGCAGTTCTTC	NA	TRBD2	TRBV5-1	TRBJ2-1
CASSRRGGTDTQYF	TGTGCCAGCAGCCGGAGGGGGGGAACAGATACGCAGTATTTT	NA	NA	TRBV11-1	TRBJ2-3
CASSSRTPDTQYF	TGTGCCAGCAGTTCCAGGACACCCGATACGCAGTATTTT	NA	NA	TRBV6-5	TRBJ2-3
CAHPGAGAGTDTQYF	TGTGCCCACCCTGGGGCAGGGGCTGGGACAGATACGCAGTATTTT	NA	NA	TRBV2	TRBJ2-3
CASSLGTGEETQYF	TGTGCCAGCAGCTTAGGAACAGGGGAAGAGACCCAGTACTTC	NA	TRBD1	TRBV7-9	TRBJ2-5
CASSLVGTVQETQYF	TGTGCCAGCAGCTTAGTAGGGACAGTCCAAGAGACCCAGTACTTC	NA	TRBD1	TRBV7-2	TRBJ2-5
CAAGTGIGTEAFF	TGTGCCGCGGGCACAGGTATAGGCACTGAAGCTTTCTTT	NA	NA	TRBV6-6	TRBJ1-1
CASSLAGAGGEQYF	TGCGCCAGCAGCTTGGCAGGGGCGGGGGGAGAGCAGTACTTC	NA	TRBD2	TRBV5-1	TRBJ2-7
CASSYGYSNTEAFF	TGTGCCAGCAGTTACGGTTACTCGAACACTGAAGCTTTCTTT	NA	NA	TRBV6-5	TRBJ1-1
CATGTSRARAQYF	TGTGCCACCGGGACTTCGCGAGCAAGAGCCCAGTACTTC	once	NA	TRBV6-1	TRBJ2-5
CASSLVRSVQETQYF	TGTGCCAGCAGCTTAGTGCGATCTGTGCAAGAGACCCAGTACTTC	NA	NA	TRBV7-2	TRBJ2-5
CASSERLAGPQETQYF	TGCGCCAGCAGCGAAAGACTAGCGGGCCCCCAAGAGACCCAGTACTTC	NA	TRBD2	TRBV5-1	TRBJ2-5
CASSDPGQKTNEQFF	TGTGCCAGCAGCGACCCGGGACAGAAAACTAATGAGCAGTTCTTC	NA	TRBD1	TRBV6-5	TRBJ2-1
CAWIKGASTGELFF	TGTGCCTGGATAAAGGGGGCCAGCACCGGGGAGCTGTTTTTT	NA	TRBD1	TRBV30	TRBJ2-2
CASSLSGPAPRTDTQYF	TGTGCCAGCAGCCTTAGCGGGCCTGCACCTCGCACAGATACGCAGTATTTT	NA	TRBD2	TRBV7-6	TRBJ2-3
CAGRGSPTTNEKLFF	TGTGCAGGCAGGGGGAGCCCTACAACTAATGAAAAACTGTTTTTT	NA	TRBD1	TRBV30	TRBJ1-4
CAYGQGARNQPQHF	TGTGCCTACGGACAGGGGGCGCGCAATCAGCCCCAGCATTTT	NA	TRBD1	TRBV30	TRBJ1-5
CSVDFMAGSSYNEQFF	TGCAGCGTTGATTTTATGGCAGGTAGCTCCTACAATGAGCAGTTCTTC	NA	NA	TRBV29-1	TRBJ2-1
CASSQQGTNEKLFF	TGTGCCAGCAGTCAACAGGGGACTAATGAAAAACTGTTTTTT	few	TRBD1	TRBV2	TRBJ1-4
CASSPRGQGEVHF	TGTGCCAGCTCACCAAGAGGACAGGGGGAGGTGCATTTT	once	TRBD1	TRBV18	TRBJ1-5
CASSSSRGPSTDTQYF	TGTGCCAGCAGCTCCTCGCGAGGCCCAAGCACAGATACGCAGTATTTT	NA	NA	TRBV5-8	TRBJ2-3
CASSPTPSGRVYEQYF	TGTGCCAGCTCACCTACTCCTAGCGGGAGGGTATACGAGCAGTACTTC	NA	TRBD2	TRBV18	TRBJ2-7
CASTYTGQSYEQYF	TGTGCCAGCACCTATACGGGACAGTCCTACGAGCAGTACTTC	NA	TRBD1	TRBV2	TRBJ2-7
CASSYSGGAQETQYF	TGTGCCAGCAGTTACTCGGGGGGAGCCCAAGAGACCCAGTACTTC	NA	NA	TRBV6-5	TRBJ2-5
CASTRQATSTDTQYF	TGTGCCAGCACGCGACAGGCTACTAGCACAGATACGCAGTATTTT	NA	NA	TRBV7-9	TRBJ2-3
CAITSSGRGTDTQYF	TGTGCCATCACCAGCAGCGGGAGAGGCACAGATACGCAGTATTTT	NA	TRBD2	TRBV10-3	TRBJ2-3
CASSLTSTQYF	TGTGCCAGCAGCTTAACTAGCACGCAGTATTTT	NA	NA	TRBV11-2	TRBJ2-3
CASSQDPMTSGRAYEQYF	TGCGCCAGCAGCCAAGATCCCATGACTAGCGGGAGGGCCTACGAGCAGTACTTC	NA	TRBD2	TRBV4-1	TRBJ2-7
CASSLVTGWNTEAFF	TGTGCCAGCAGCTTAGTTACAGGTTGGAACACTGAAGCTTTCTTT	NA	NA	TRBV7-9	TRBJ1-1
CARRDRVTDTQYF	TGTGCCAGGAGGGACAGGGTGACAGATACGCAGTATTTT	NA	TRBD1	TRBV28	TRBJ2-3
CASSPGQGTRDTQYF	TGTGCCAGCAGTCCTGGTCAGGGAACTCGAGATACGCAGTATTTT	NA	NA	TRBV7-2	TRBJ2-3
CASSPTIIQGQPQHF	TGTGCCAGCTCACCAACCATTATCCAAGGCCAGCCCCAGCATTTT	NA	NA	TRBV18	TRBJ1-5